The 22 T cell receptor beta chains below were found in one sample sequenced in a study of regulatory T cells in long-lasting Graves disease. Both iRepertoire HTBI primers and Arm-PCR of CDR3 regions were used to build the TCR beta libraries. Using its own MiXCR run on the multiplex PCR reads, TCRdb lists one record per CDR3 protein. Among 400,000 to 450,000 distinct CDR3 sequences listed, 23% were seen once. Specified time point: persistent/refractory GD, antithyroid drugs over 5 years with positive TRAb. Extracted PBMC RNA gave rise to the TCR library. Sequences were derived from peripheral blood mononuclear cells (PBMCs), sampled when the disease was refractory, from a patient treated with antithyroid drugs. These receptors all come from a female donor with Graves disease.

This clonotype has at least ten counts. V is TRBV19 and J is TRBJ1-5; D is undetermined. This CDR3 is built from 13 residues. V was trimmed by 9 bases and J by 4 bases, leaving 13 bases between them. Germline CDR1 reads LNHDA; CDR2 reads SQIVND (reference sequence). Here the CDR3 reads CASSEVKNQPQHF. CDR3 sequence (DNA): TGTGCCAGCAGTGAAGTTAAGAATCAGCCCCAGCATTTT.

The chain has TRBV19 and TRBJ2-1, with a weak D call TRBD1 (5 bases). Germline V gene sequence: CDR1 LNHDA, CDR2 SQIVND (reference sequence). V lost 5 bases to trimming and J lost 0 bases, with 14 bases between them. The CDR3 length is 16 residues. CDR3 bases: TGTGCCAGTAGTGGTCTGGACACGAGCTCCTACAATGAGCAGTTCTTC. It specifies CASSGLDTSSYNEQFF.

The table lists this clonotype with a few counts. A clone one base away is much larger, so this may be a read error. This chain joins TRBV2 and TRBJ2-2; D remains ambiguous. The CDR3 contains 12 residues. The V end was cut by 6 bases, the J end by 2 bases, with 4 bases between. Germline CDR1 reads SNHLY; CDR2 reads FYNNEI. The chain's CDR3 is CASRDNTGELFF. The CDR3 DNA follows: TGTGCCAGCAGAGACAACACCGGGGAGCTGTTTTTT.

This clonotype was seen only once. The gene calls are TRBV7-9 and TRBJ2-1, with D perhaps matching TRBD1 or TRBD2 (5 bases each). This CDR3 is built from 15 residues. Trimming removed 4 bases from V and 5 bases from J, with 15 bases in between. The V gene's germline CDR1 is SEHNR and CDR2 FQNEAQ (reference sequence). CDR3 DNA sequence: TGTGCCAGCAGCTCGAAAGAAGGGACCCACAATGAGCAGTTCTTC. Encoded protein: CASSSKEGTHNEQFF.

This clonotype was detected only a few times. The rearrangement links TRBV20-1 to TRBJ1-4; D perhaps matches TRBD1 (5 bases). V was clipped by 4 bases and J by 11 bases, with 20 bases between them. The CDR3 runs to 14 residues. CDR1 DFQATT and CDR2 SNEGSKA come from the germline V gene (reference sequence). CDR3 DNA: TGCAGTGCTAAACGTTTCAGACAGTCCGTGAAACTGTTTTTT. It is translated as CSAKRFRQSVKLFF.

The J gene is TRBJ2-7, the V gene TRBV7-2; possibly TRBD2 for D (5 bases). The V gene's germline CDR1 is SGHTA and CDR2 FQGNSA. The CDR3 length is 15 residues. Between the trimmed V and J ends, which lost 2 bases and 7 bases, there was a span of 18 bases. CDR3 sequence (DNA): TGTGCCAGCAGCTTACTTAGCCCGGGGATGGGGGAGCAGTACTTC. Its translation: CASSLLSPGMGEQYF.

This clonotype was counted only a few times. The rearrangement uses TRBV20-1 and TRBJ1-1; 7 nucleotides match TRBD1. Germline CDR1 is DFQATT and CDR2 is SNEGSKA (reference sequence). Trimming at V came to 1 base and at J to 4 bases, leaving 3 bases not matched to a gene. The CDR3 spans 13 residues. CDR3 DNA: TGCAGTGCTAGAGCGGACAGGACCACTGAAGCTTTCTTT. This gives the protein CSARADRTTEAFF.

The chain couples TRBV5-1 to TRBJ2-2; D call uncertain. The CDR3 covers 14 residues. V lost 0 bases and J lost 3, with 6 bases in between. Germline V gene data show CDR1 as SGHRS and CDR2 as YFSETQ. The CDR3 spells CASSLVSYTGELFF. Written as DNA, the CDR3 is TGCGCCAGCAGCTTGGTTTCCTACACCGGGGAGCTGTTTTTT.

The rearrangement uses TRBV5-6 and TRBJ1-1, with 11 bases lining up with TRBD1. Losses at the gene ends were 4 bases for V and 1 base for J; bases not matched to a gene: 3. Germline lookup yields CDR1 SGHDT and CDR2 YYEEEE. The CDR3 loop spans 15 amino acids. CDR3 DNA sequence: TGTGCCAGCAGCGGGGACAGGGGGGGGAACACTGAAGCTTTCTTT. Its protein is CASSGDRGGNTEAFF.

CDR3 in DNA: TGTGCCAGCAGCCGACGCCGGGATACGAGCGAAAAACTGTTTTTT. Protein product: CASSRRRDTSEKLFF. The rearrangement joins TRBV7-9 to TRBJ1-4; D is undetermined. Germline values: CDR1 SEHNR, CDR2 FQNEAQ (reference sequence). The CDR3 spans 15 residues. With 5 bases removed from V and 8 bases from J, the gap between germline ends came to 18 bases. The complete variable domain, with remaining parts taken from reference TRBV7-9 and TRBJ1-4, reads DTGVSQNPRHKITKRGQNVTFRCDPISEHNRLYWYRQTLGQGPEFLTYFQNEAQLEKSRLLSDRFSAERPKGSFSTLEIQRTEQGDSAMYLCASSRRRDTSEKLFFGSGTQLSVL.

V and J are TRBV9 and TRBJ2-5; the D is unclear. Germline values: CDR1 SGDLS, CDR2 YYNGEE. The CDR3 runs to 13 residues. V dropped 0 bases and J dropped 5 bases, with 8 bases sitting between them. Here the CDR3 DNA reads TGTGCCAGCAGCGTAGGTGTGGCCGAGACCCAGTACTTC. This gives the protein CASSVGVAETQYF.

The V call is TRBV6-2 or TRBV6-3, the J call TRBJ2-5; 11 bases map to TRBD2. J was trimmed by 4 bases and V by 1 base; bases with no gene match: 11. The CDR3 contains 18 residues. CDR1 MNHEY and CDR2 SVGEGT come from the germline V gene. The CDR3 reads CASSYLAATSGSRETQYF. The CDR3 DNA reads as TGTGCCAGCAGTTACTTGGCAGCCACTAGCGGGAGTAGAGAGACCCAGTACTTC.

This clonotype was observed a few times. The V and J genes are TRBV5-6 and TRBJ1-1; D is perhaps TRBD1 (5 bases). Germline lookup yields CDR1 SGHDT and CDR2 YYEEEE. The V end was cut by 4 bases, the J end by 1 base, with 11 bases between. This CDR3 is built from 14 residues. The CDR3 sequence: CASSMGRRNTEAFF. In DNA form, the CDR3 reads TGTGCCAGCAGCATGGGACGGAGGAACACTGAAGCTTTCTTT. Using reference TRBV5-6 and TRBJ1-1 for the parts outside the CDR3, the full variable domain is DAGVTQSPTHLIKTRGQQVTLRCSPKSGHDTVSWYQQALGQGPQFIFQYYEEEERQRGNFPDRFSGHQFPNYSSELNVNALLLGDSALYLCASSMGRRNTEAFFGQGTRLTVV.

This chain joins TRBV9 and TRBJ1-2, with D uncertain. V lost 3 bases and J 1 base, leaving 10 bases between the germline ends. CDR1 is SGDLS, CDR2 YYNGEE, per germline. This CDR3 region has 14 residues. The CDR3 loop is CASSGAHRNYGYTF. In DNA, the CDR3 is TGTGCCAGCAGCGGGGCGCATCGTAACTATGGCTACACCTTC.

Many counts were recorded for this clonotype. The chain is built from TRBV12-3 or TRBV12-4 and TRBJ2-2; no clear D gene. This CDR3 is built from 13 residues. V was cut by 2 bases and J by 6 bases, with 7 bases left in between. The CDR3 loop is CASSLRVAGELFF. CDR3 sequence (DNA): TGTGCCAGCAGTTTACGGGTTGCCGGGGAGCTGTTTTTT.

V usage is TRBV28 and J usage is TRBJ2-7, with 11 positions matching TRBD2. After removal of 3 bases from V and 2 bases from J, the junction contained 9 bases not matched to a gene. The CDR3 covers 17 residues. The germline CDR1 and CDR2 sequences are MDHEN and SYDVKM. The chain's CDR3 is CASSFNLAGGSAYEQYF. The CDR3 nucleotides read TGTGCCAGCAGTTTTAATCTAGCGGGAGGTTCGGCCTACGAGCAGTACTTC.

CDR3 DNA: TGTGCCAGCAGCTTGGGGACAGGGCCCCAATACGAGCAGTACTTC. Translated: CASSLGTGPQYEQYF. The chain carries TRBV5-5 and TRBJ2-7; 8 bases are a match to TRBD1. Germline assignment: CDR1 SGHKS and CDR2 YYEKEE (reference sequence). The CDR3 runs to 15 residues. V lost 0 bases, J lost 4 bases, and 6 bases stayed unmatched.

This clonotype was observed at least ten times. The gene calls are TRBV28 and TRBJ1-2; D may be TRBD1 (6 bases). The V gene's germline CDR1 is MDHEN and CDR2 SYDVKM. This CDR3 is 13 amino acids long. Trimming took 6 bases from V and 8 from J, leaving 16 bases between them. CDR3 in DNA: TGTGCCAGCAGGCCGACAGGTTCTGTCGGCTACACCTTC. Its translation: CASRPTGSVGYTF.

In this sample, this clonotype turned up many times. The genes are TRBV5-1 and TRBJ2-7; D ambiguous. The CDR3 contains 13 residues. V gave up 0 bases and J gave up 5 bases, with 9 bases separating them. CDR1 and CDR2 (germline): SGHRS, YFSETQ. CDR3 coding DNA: TGCGCCAGCAGCTTGGCATTCGGGCACGAGCAGTACTTC. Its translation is CASSLAFGHEQYF.

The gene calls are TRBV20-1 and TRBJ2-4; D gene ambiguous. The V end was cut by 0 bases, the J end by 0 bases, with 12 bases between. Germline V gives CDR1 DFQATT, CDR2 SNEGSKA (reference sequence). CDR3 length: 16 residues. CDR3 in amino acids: CSARDSGPVAKNIQYF. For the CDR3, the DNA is TGCAGTGCTAGAGATTCCGGCCCCGTAGCCAAAAACATTCAGTACTTC.

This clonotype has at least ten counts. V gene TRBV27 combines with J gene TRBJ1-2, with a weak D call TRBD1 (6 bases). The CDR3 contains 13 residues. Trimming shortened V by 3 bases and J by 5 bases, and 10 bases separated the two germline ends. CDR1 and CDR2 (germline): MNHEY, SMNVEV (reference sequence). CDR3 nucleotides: TGTGCCAGCAGTTTCGGACAGCAATATGGCTACACCTTC. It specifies CASSFGQQYGYTF.

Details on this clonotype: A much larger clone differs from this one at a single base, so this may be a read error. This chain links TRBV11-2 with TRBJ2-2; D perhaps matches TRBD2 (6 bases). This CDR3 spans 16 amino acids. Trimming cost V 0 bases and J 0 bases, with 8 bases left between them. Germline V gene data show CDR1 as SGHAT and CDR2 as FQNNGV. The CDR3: CASSLEGGSNTGELFF. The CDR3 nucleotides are TGTGCCAGCAGCTTAGAAGGAGGGTCGAACACCGGGGAGCTGTTTTTT.